These 30 T cell receptor beta chains were all obtained from the same sample, sequenced in a study of early T cells in non-severe SARS-CoV-2 infection. Each CDR3 protein gets one entry after TCRdb re-called the 5' RACE reads with MiXCR. Of around 55,000 distinct CDR3 sequences in the sample, approximately 15% are singletons; the top ten hold approximately 9.1%. The sequencing used whole blood, collected at baseline. Receptors originate from an adult who was a healthcare worker with PCR-confirmed SARS-CoV-2 infection or an uninfected control (not recorded which).

This clonotype was detected a few times. The J gene is TRBJ1-1, the V gene TRBV28, with 7 bases aligning to TRBD1. The CDR3 covers 15 residues. Germline V CDR1 and CDR2: MDHEN, SYDVKM. Trimming removed 5 bases from V and 0 bases from J; junction bases left unmatched: 6. CDR3 coding DNA: TGTGCCAGCAGTATCGGACAGGAGATGAACACTGAAGCTTTCTTT. This encodes CASSIGQEMNTEAFF. Full variable domain (rest looked up from reference TRBV28 and TRBJ1-1): DVKVTQSSRYLVKRTGEKVFLECVQDMDHENMFWYRQDPGLGLRLIYFSYDVKMKEKGDIPEGYSVSREKKERFSLILESASTNQTSMYLCASSIGQEMNTEAFFGQGTRLTVV.

V usage is TRBV5-4 and J usage is TRBJ2-1, with D unclear. The V end lost 1 base, the J end lost 2 bases, and 10 bases lay between the germline ends. Germline V CDR1 and CDR2: SGHNT, YYREEE (reference sequence). This CDR3 is built from 15 residues. In DNA form, the CDR3 reads TGTGCCAGCAGCTTGATGCCCGACCCCTACAATGAGCAGTTCTTC. It specifies CASSLMPDPYNEQFF.

This clonotype was detected many times. The chain uses TRBV5-1 and TRBJ2-3; tentative D call: TRBD1 (6 bases). V lost 2 bases and J lost 6, with 13 bases in between. The length of the CDR3 is 14 residues. CDR1 is SGHRS and CDR2 is YFSETQ in the germline V gene. The CDR3 protein is CASSLGQPGDTQYF. The CDR3 DNA follows: TGCGCCAGCAGCTTAGGACAGCCAGGCGATACGCAGTATTTT. Supplemented by reference TRBV5-1 and TRBJ2-3, the full variable domain reads KAGVTQTPRYLIKTRGQQVTLSCSPISGHRSVSWYQQTPGQGLQFLFEYFSETQRNKGNFPGRFSGRQFSNSRSEMNVSTLELGDSALYLCASSLGQPGDTQYFGPGTRLTVL.

Many counts were recorded for this clonotype. The rearrangement uses TRBV2 and TRBJ2-2, with TRBD2 matching 11 bases. CDR3 length: 16 residues. Germline V lookup: CDR1 SNHLY, CDR2 FYNNEI. V gave up 7 bases and J gave up 0 bases; unmatched junction bases: 4. The CDR3 DNA reads TGTGCCAGCACGGGACTAGCGGTTTCGAACACCGGGGAGCTGTTTTTT. Protein product: CASTGLAVSNTGELFF.

This clonotype has ten or more counts. V usage is TRBV2 and J usage is TRBJ1-1; D not resolved. CDR3 length equals 10 residues. The germline V gene has CDR1 SNHLY and CDR2 FYNNEI. Trimming removed 4 bases at V and 8 bases at J, with 5 bases between. CDR3 residues: CASSGREAFF. DNA of the CDR3: TGTGCCAGCAGTGGCAGGGAAGCTTTCTTT.

This clonotype was found many times. This sequence joins TRBV12-3 or TRBV12-4 and TRBJ1-5; 7 bases fit TRBD1. This CDR3 contains 13 residues. V gave up 3 bases and J gave up 7 bases; unmatched junction bases: 3. As DNA, the CDR3 is TGTGCCAGCAGTTTTACAGGGGACCAGCCCCAGCATTTT. It specifies CASSFTGDQPQHF.

This clonotype was found a few times. The chain joins TRBV29-1 to TRBJ2-3; TRBD2 aligns across 10 bases. This CDR3 contains 15 residues. Germline V gene sequence: CDR1 SQVTM, CDR2 ANQGSEA. The trim removed 3 bases at V and 4 bases at J, leaving 7 bases unmatched. In nucleotides, the CDR3 is TGCAGCGTTGACCAGCGGGGGGGCCTATCAGATACGCAGTATTTT. Translation gives CSVDQRGGLSDTQYF.

The V and J genes are TRBV20-1 and TRBJ2-5; maybe TRBD1 (5 bases). Trimming removed 5 bases from V and 2 bases from J, with 9 bases in between. Germline CDR1 and CDR2: DFQATT and SNEGSKA (reference sequence). The CDR3 is 12 residues long. CDR3 coding DNA: TGCAGTGCTGGGGCAGTACAAGAGACCCAGTACTTC. Its protein is CSAGAVQETQYF.

This clonotype was counted ten times or more. The chain has TRBV7-9 and TRBJ2-2; a possible D gene is TRBD2 (5 bases). This CDR3 contains 14 residues. The V gene lost 10 bases and the J gene lost 3 bases, with 15 bases spanning the gap. Germline loops: CDR1 SEHNR, CDR2 FQNEAQ (reference sequence). The CDR3 DNA sequence: TGTGCCAACGGGCACCCGCGGGACACCGGGGAGCTGTTTTTT. Its protein is CANGHPRDTGELFF.

In its sample, this clonotype was seen many times. This sequence joins TRBV6-1 and TRBJ1-2; no firm D call. CDR3 length: 12 residues. Germline CDR1 is MNHNS and CDR2 is SASEGT. Trimming cost V 4 bases and J 6 bases, with 9 bases left between them. CDR3 in DNA: TGTGCCAGCAGTGGGATAAACCATGGCTACACCTTC. Protein product: CASSGINHGYTF.

In this sample, this clonotype turned up a few times. The chain links TRBV20-1 to TRBJ2-7, with TRBD2 matching over 8 bases. Germline trimming cut 6 bases from V and 6 bases from J; bases unmatched to any gene: 7. The germline V gene has CDR1 DFQATT and CDR2 SNEGSKA (reference sequence). The CDR3 is 12 residues long. CDR3 nucleotide sequence: TGCAGTGCCCTGGGACTAGGGACCGAGCAGTACTTC. It specifies CSALGLGTEQYF.

The chain has TRBV20-1 and TRBJ1-2, with 9 bases that match TRBD1. CDR1 and CDR2 (germline): DFQATT, SNEGSKA (reference sequence). CDR3 length: 15 amino acids. The V segment lost 3 bases and the J segment 4 bases; nucleotides outside the gene matches: 9. The CDR3 sequence: CSASEQGALGYGYTF. The CDR3 DNA reads as TGCAGTGCTAGTGAACAGGGGGCGCTAGGCTATGGCTACACCTTC.

The chain is built from TRBV9 and TRBJ2-2; D gene unclear. Trimming left V 0 bases short and J 0 bases short, with 6 bases between. The CDR3 contains 15 residues. CDR1 is SGDLS and CDR2 is YYNGEE in the germline V gene. In DNA form, the CDR3 reads TGTGCCAGCAGCGTAGCGGTCCCGAACACCGGGGAGCTGTTTTTT. Protein product: CASSVAVPNTGELFF.

CDR3 loop: CASQDRATYNEQFF. The DNA for the CDR3 is TGTGCCAGCCAGGACAGGGCGACCTACAATGAGCAGTTCTTC. The chain is built from TRBV6-1 and TRBJ2-1; 8 bases fit TRBD1. The germline CDR1 and CDR2 sequences are MNHNS and SASEGT. CDR3 length: 14 residues. V shed 8 bases, J shed 2 bases, and the junction held 5 bases outside the gene matches.

This clonotype occurred a few times. The chain has TRBV6-5 and TRBJ1-2, with 7 bases matching TRBD1. Germline-derived CDR1 and CDR2 are MNHEY and SVGAGI. This CDR3 comprises 13 residues. Trimming cost V 6 bases and J 11 bases; bases outside gene matches: 12. CDR3 residues: CASRPGQLLRYTF. For the CDR3, the DNA is TGTGCCAGCAGGCCGGGACAGCTCCTTCGTTACACCTTC.

This clonotype was counted a few times. V is TRBV10-1 and J is TRBJ2-2; D call uncertain. Trimming left V 3 bases short and J 1 base short, with 3 bases between. Germline values: CDR1 WNHNN, CDR2 SYGVQD (reference sequence). The CDR3 has 13 residues. The CDR3 DNA follows: TGCGCCAGCAGTGATGGGAACACCGGGGAGCTGTTTTTT. This translates into CASSDGNTGELFF.

This clonotype has a handful of counts. CDR3 coding DNA: TGTGCCAGCAGTTTACAAGGCTCCAGCTCCTACGAGCAGTACTTC. Its translation is CASSLQGSSSYEQYF. The gene calls are TRBV28 and TRBJ2-7; D is undetermined. The CDR3 spans 15 residues. With 2 bases removed from V and 0 bases from J, the gap between germline ends came to 11 bases. Germline CDR1 reads MDHEN; CDR2 reads SYDVKM.

In its sample, this clonotype was seen many times. This rearrangement joins TRBV12-3 or TRBV12-4 to TRBJ2-7, with D possibly matching TRBD2 (5 bases). V was clipped by 6 bases and J by 5 bases, with 20 bases between them. The CDR3 length is 15 residues. The CDR3 reads CASSDRTSLRDEQYF. DNA of the CDR3: TGTGCCAGCAGCGACCGGACCTCACTGAGGGACGAGCAGTACTTC.

The chain combines TRBV7-9 with TRBJ2-6, with a weak D call TRBD2 (5 bases). The CDR3 consists of 15 residues. Trimming stripped 0 bases from V and 4 bases from J, with 7 bases between. The V gene's germline CDR1 is SEHNR and CDR2 FQNEAQ (reference sequence). The CDR3 protein is CASSLAGVGANVLTF. In DNA, the CDR3 is TGTGCCAGCAGCTTAGCCGGGGTCGGGGCCAACGTCCTGACTTTC.

DNA for the CDR3: TGCGCCAGCAGCCCAGACTTAAGCTCCTATAATTCACCCCTCCACTTT. Its protein is CASSPDLSSYNSPLHF. The chain is built from TRBV5-1 and TRBJ1-6; D unclear. Germline V lookup: CDR1 SGHRS, CDR2 YFSETQ. The CDR3 consists of 16 residues. Trimming pared 4 bases from V and 0 bases from J, leaving 11 bases between. The whole variable domain, filled in from reference TRBV5-1 and TRBJ1-6, reads KAGVTQTPRYLIKTRGQQVTLSCSPISGHRSVSWYQQTPGQGLQFLFEYFSETQRNKGNFPGRFSGRQFSNSRSEMNVSTLELGDSALYLCASSPDLSSYNSPLHFGNGTRLTVT.

V is TRBV7-9 and J is TRBJ2-7, with 8 bases identical to TRBD1. CDR1 SEHNR and CDR2 FQNEAQ come from the germline V gene (reference sequence). Trimming took 5 bases from V and 0 from J; bases not matched to a gene: 6. The CDR3 has 15 amino acids. Here the CDR3 reads CASSLRTGPSYEQYF. The CDR3 DNA reads as TGTGCCAGCAGCCTTCGGACAGGGCCCTCCTACGAGCAGTACTTC.

The chain joins TRBV29-1 to TRBJ1-2; TRBD1 aligns across 10 bases. Unmatched junction bases numbered 12, after V lost 0 bases and J lost 5 bases. This CDR3 has 17 amino acids. Per germline, CDR1 SQVTM and CDR2 ANQGSEA. The CDR3 DNA reads TGCAGCGTTGAAGACGCGGTCCCGGGACAGGGGCGGTATGGCTACACCTTC. It is translated as CSVEDAVPGQGRYGYTF.

The rearrangement links TRBV11-2 to TRBJ2-7; no clear D gene. CDR3 length: 16 amino acids. Between the trimmed V and J ends, which lost 1 base and 6 bases, there was a span of 19 bases. Germline loops: CDR1 SGHAT, CDR2 FQNNGV. Here the CDR3 reads CASSLGVRYTSAEQYF. In DNA, the CDR3 is TGTGCCAGCAGCTTAGGAGTCAGGTACACTTCCGCCGAGCAGTACTTC.

This chain joins TRBV11-3 and TRBJ2-5; D gene ambiguous. The germline V gene encodes CDR1 SGHNT and CDR2 YENEEA. V was pared by 3 bases and J by 3 bases, with 11 bases between. The CDR3 extends over 14 amino acids. The CDR3 loop reads CASSFGAVEETQYF. In DNA, the CDR3 is TGTGCCAGCAGCTTCGGCGCGGTGGAAGAGACCCAGTACTTC.

The chain employs TRBV11-2 and TRBJ2-7, with D perhaps TRBD2 (6 bases). The germline V and J ends were trimmed by 5 bases and 4 bases, with 15 bases remaining between them. CDR3 size: 14 residues. In germline, CDR1 is SGHAT, CDR2 FQNNGV. CDR3 sequence reads: CASSPRAGRYEQYF. CDR3 nucleotides: TGTGCCAGCAGCCCCCGGGCAGGGAGGTACGAGCAGTACTTC.

This rearrangement joins TRBV7-8 to TRBJ2-1, with a possible D match to TRBD2 (7 bases). The germline CDR1 and CDR2 sequences are SGHVS and FQNEAQ. V was cut by 0 bases and J by 0 bases, with 9 bases left in between. This CDR3 has 16 amino acids. CDR3 amino acids: CASSLARGGSYNEQFF. The CDR3 nucleotides are TGTGCCAGCAGCTTAGCGAGGGGGGGCTCCTACAATGAGCAGTTCTTC.

The chain joins TRBV27 to TRBJ2-5; a weak D match, TRBD1 (5 bases). V lost 5 bases to trimming and J lost 4 bases, with 14 bases between them. This CDR3 spans 14 amino acids. Germline CDR1 and CDR2: MNHEY and SMNVEV (reference sequence). CDR3 in amino acids: CASSRRGVGETQYF. CDR3 DNA: TGTGCCAGCAGTCGAAGGGGTGTCGGAGAGACCCAGTACTTC.

The rearrangement joins TRBV7-2 to TRBJ2-3; D is undetermined. CDR3 size: 14 residues. The germline V and J ends were trimmed by 4 bases and 6 bases, with 14 bases remaining between them. Germline loops: CDR1 SGHTA, CDR2 FQGNSA. For the CDR3, the DNA is TGTGCCAGCAGCTCCTCCCGATCCGGGGATACGCAGTATTTT. Amino acids: CASSSSRSGDTQYF.

The table lists this clonotype with many counts. The chain has TRBV12-3 or TRBV12-4 and TRBJ2-7, with D perhaps TRBD1 (6 bases). V was clipped by 6 bases and J by 6 bases, with 18 bases between them. The CDR3 totals 14 residues. CDR3 in amino acids: CASRVAGVGFEQYF. The CDR3 DNA follows: TGTGCCAGCAGAGTCGCAGGGGTTGGTTTCGAGCAGTACTTC.

This clonotype was counted many times. V usage is TRBV27 and J usage is TRBJ2-7; 8 bases are shared with TRBD2. The V gene's germline CDR1 is MNHEY and CDR2 SMNVEV (reference sequence). V lost 4 bases to trimming and J lost 4 bases; unmatched junction nucleotides: 6. This CDR3 spans 14 amino acids. The CDR3: CASSSSGSGYEQYF. In DNA form, the CDR3 reads TGTGCCAGCAGTTCGAGCGGGAGCGGGTACGAGCAGTACTTC.